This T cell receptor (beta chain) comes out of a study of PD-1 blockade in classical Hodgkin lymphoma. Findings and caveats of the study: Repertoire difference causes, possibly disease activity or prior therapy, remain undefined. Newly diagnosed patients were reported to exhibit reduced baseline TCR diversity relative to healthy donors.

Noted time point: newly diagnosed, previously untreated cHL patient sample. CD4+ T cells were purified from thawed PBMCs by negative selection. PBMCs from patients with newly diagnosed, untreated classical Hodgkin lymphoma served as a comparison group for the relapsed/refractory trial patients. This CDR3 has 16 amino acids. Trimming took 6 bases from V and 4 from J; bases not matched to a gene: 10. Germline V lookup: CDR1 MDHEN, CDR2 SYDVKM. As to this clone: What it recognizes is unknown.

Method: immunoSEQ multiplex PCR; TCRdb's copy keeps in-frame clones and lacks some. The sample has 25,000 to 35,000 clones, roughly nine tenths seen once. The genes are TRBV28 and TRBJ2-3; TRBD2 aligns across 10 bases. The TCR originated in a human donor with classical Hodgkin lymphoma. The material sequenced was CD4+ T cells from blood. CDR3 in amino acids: CASRSGTSARSDTQYF. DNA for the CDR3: TGTGCCAGCAGGTCCGGGACTAGCGCCAGGTCAGATACGCAGTATTTT.